This section outlines one T cell receptor beta chain sequence together with its context. Its antigen is undetermined. Clones were sequenced by immunoSEQ multiplex PCR, and TCRdb holds only the in-frame ones, with some missing. This table has some 300,000 clones, roughly 80% appearing once. This CDR3 is built from 15 residues. V dropped 6 bases and J dropped 0 bases, with 14 bases sitting between them. Germline values: CDR1 MDHEN, CDR2 SYDVKM. These data are taken from a study of cytotoxic CD8 clonotypes in ibrutinib-treated CLL. Study-wide results and limits: The study found clonality rose at ibrutinib response, then fell toward baseline at progression.

The source of this sequence is a human donor with chronic lymphocytic leukemia. This chain joins TRBV28 and TRBJ1-1; D is unclear. The material was PBMCs, obtained before ibrutinib treatment. The CDR3 DNA sequence: TGTGCCAGCAGCCTAATAGGGAACTTGAACACTGAAGCTTTCTTT. The encoded protein is CASSLIGNLNTEAFF.